This is a list of T cell receptor beta chains from one sample in a study of cytomegalovirus exposure and HLA in healthy donors. Using immunoSEQ multiplex PCR, the repertoire was profiled, and TCRdb retains in-frame clones only, with some absent. Of some 78,000 clones in the sample, about 68% were seen once. The material sequenced was PBMCs. These receptors were taken from a man aged 40-49 years in good health and CMV-seropositive. Both conserved end residues are part of each CDR3. Fields, in order: V gene, D gene, clone size, J gene, CDR3 DNA, CDR3 protein. D genes are given only for firm matches. The size of a clone is reported for some rows only, either as once, few or many, or as a class for expanded clones.

V: TRBV5-4; D: NA; size: NA; J: TRBJ1-3; DNA: TGTGCCAGCAGCTTGTTGGGAGGACCATCTGGAAACACCATATATTTT; CDR3: CASSLLGGPSGNTIYF
V: TRBV5-4; D: NA; size: NA; J: TRBJ2-7; DNA: TGTGCCAGCACCCCCGTGGAGGGATCCTACGAGCAGTACTTC; CDR3: CASTPVEGSYEQYF
V: TRBV7-9; D: NA; size: NA; J: TRBJ1-1; DNA: TGTGCCAGCAGCTTACGGGGAACTGAAGCTTTCTTT; CDR3: CASSLRGTEAFF
V: TRBV6-5; D: NA; size: NA; J: TRBJ1-1; DNA: TGTGCCAGCACCTTTACAACCAGGGAGGGGGCTGAAGCTTTCTTT; CDR3: CASTFTTREGAEAFF
V: TRBV7-2; D: NA; size: NA; J: TRBJ1-6; DNA: TGTGCCAGCAGCTCGGGGGACGGGGATTCACCCCTCCACTTT; CDR3: CASSSGDGDSPLHF
V: TRBV29-1; D: TRBD1; size: NA; J: TRBJ1-6; DNA: TGCAGCGTTGGGGACAGCACACCCCTCCACTTT; CDR3: CSVGDSTPLHF
V: TRBV7-6; D: NA; size: NA; J: TRBJ2-2; DNA: TGTGCCAGCAGCTTAACAGACACCGGGGAGCTGTTTTTT; CDR3: CASSLTDTGELFF
V: TRBV30; D: TRBD2; size: once; J: TRBJ2-1; DNA: TGTGCCTGGAGCCAGCGGGAGGGCGGTGAGCAGTTCTTC; CDR3: CAWSQREGGEQFF
V: TRBV7-8; D: TRBD2; size: NA; J: TRBJ2-3; DNA: TGTGCCAGCAGCTCGGGACTAGCGGGGGGGACAGATACGCAGTATTTT; CDR3: CASSSGLAGGTDTQYF
V: TRBV5-5; D: TRBD1; size: NA; J: TRBJ1-5; DNA: TGTGCCAGCAGCACCGTGACAGGGCGCAATCAGCCCCAGCATTTT; CDR3: CASSTVTGRNQPQHF
V: TRBV5-1; D: TRBD2; size: NA; J: TRBJ2-1; DNA: TGCGCCAGCAGCGCTCCGGGACTAGCGGGGGGGGAGCAGTTCTTC; CDR3: CASSAPGLAGGEQFF
V: TRBV18; D: TRBD1; size: NA; J: TRBJ2-5; DNA: TGTGCCAGCTCACCTGACAGGGCTCAAGAGACCCAGTACTTC; CDR3: CASSPDRAQETQYF
V: TRBV4-3; D: TRBD2; size: NA; J: TRBJ2-2; DNA: TGCGCCAGCAGCCAGGGTTTGACTAGCGGGGCCTCAACGAACACCGGGGAGCTGTTTTTT; CDR3: CASSQGLTSGASTNTGELFF
V: TRBV15; D: TRBD1; size: NA; J: TRBJ1-4; DNA: TGTGCCACCAGCCCCGGACAGGGGAATGCTGAAAAACTGTTTTTT; CDR3: CATSPGQGNAEKLFF
V: TRBV6-5; D: NA; size: NA; J: TRBJ1-5; DNA: TGTGCCAGCAATCAACCGGATCAGCCCCAGCATTTT; CDR3: CASNQPDQPQHF
V: TRBV6-1; D: NA; size: NA; J: TRBJ1-2; DNA: TGTGCCAGCAGTGCAATGACATGGGACTATGGCTACACCTTC; CDR3: CASSAMTWDYGYTF
V: TRBV7-9; D: TRBD1; size: NA; J: TRBJ2-5; DNA: TGTGCCAGCAGCCGAGACAGGGTAGGGGAGACCCAGTACTTC; CDR3: CASSRDRVGETQYF
V: TRBV9; D: TRBD2; size: NA; J: TRBJ2-3; DNA: TGTGCCAGCAGCGCGCTAGCGGGAGAAGGCACAGATACGCAGTATTTT; CDR3: CASSALAGEGTDTQYF
V: TRBV7-9; D: TRBD1; size: NA; J: TRBJ1-5; DNA: TGTTCCAGCAGCTCTACTGGACAGGGGAATCAGCCCCAGCATTTT; CDR3: CSSSSTGQGNQPQHF
V: TRBV2; D: TRBD1; size: NA; J: TRBJ2-1; DNA: TGTGCCAGCAGTGAAACAGGGGGCTCCTACAATGAGCAGTTCTTC; CDR3: CASSETGGSYNEQFF
V: TRBV9; D: NA; size: NA; J: TRBJ2-7; DNA: TGTGCCAGCAGCCCCCGGACGGGGACCTACGAGCAGTACTTC; CDR3: CASSPRTGTYEQYF
V: TRBV9; D: NA; size: NA; J: TRBJ2-1; DNA: TGTGCCAGCAGCGTGATGGGGGACACCTACAATGAGCAGTTCTTC; CDR3: CASSVMGDTYNEQFF
V: TRBV7-2; D: TRBD1; size: NA; J: TRBJ1-6; DNA: TGTGCCAGCAGCTTGGGGACAGTGGGCCTTATTCCCCTCCACTTT; CDR3: CASSLGTVGLIPLHF
V: TRBV11-2; D: NA; size: NA; J: TRBJ2-5; DNA: TGTGCCAGCTCACTTGGACTGCAAGAGACCCAGTACTTC; CDR3: CASSLGLQETQYF
V: TRBV5-1; D: TRBD2; size: NA; J: TRBJ2-7; DNA: TGCGCCAGCAGCTTGGCCGGGGGGGCGCCCGACGAGCAGTACTTC; CDR3: CASSLAGGAPDEQYF
V: TRBV2; D: TRBD1; size: NA; J: TRBJ1-4; DNA: TGTGCCAGCCGAGATACCGGGACAGGGCGTGAAAAACTGTTTTTT; CDR3: CASRDTGTGREKLFF
V: TRBV29-1; D: TRBD1; size: NA; J: TRBJ2-5; DNA: TGCAGCTTCGTGTTGGGGACAGGGGAGACCCAGTACTTC; CDR3: CSFVLGTGETQYF
V: TRBV9; D: TRBD1; size: NA; J: TRBJ2-2; DNA: TGTGCCAGCAGCGTAGTCCCGGGACAGGGGGCCGGGGAGCTGTTTTTT; CDR3: CASSVVPGQGAGELFF
V: TRBV18; D: TRBD2; size: NA; J: TRBJ2-7; DNA: TGTGCCAGCTCCCTTAGCGGGACCAACCGGGAGCAGTACTTC; CDR3: CASSLSGTNREQYF
V: TRBV9; D: TRBD2; size: NA; J: TRBJ2-7; DNA: TGTGCCAGCAGCGTAGGGACTTGGGGGGGGGACGAGCAGTACTTC; CDR3: CASSVGTWGGDEQYF
V: TRBV2; D: NA; size: once; J: TRBJ2-2; DNA: TGTGCCAGCAGCGAGACAGGGAACACCGGGGAGCTGTTTTTT; CDR3: CASSETGNTGELFF
V: TRBV28; D: TRBD2; size: NA; J: TRBJ2-3; DNA: TGTGCCAGCAGTTGGGAGCGGGAGAGGCAGTATTTT; CDR3: CASSWERERQYF
V: TRBV4-1; D: TRBD1; size: NA; J: TRBJ2-3; DNA: TGCGCCAGCAGCCAAGATCCGGGGACAGGCACAGATACGCAGTATTTT; CDR3: CASSQDPGTGTDTQYF
V: TRBV6-5; D: TRBD2; size: NA; J: TRBJ2-3; DNA: TGTGCCAGCAGTTACTCGAGGATAGCGGGGGATACGCAGTATTTT; CDR3: CASSYSRIAGDTQYF
V: TRBV7-2; D: NA; size: few; J: TRBJ2-5; DNA: TGTGCCAGCAGCTTGGTCGGAGGCCCAACCCAAGAGACCCAGTACTTC; CDR3: CASSLVGGPTQETQYF
V: TRBV7-7; D: TRBD1; size: NA; J: TRBJ2-6; DNA: TGTGCCAGCAGCTCAGGACAGGGGGCATCTGGGGCCAACGTCCTGACTTTC; CDR3: CASSSGQGASGANVLTF
V: TRBV11-3; D: NA; size: NA; J: TRBJ1-1; DNA: TGTGCCAGCAGCTTAAGGGGCGGTAACACTGAAGCTTTCTTT; CDR3: CASSLRGGNTEAFF
V: TRBV12-5; D: NA; size: NA; J: TRBJ2-3; DNA: TGTGCTAGTCTGTCTAGCGGCACAGATACGCAGTATTTT; CDR3: CASLSSGTDTQYF
V: TRBV14; D: NA; size: NA; J: TRBJ1-1; DNA: TGTGCCAGCAGCCAAGATAGTGAAGTAGCTGCTGAAGCTTTCTTT; CDR3: CASSQDSEVAAEAFF
V: TRBV28; D: TRBD1; size: NA; J: TRBJ1-2; DNA: TGTGCCAGCACGGAATCAGGGGGCTATGGCCTTTCGAAAGATACCGGCTACACCTTC; CDR3: CASTESGGYGLSKDTGYTF